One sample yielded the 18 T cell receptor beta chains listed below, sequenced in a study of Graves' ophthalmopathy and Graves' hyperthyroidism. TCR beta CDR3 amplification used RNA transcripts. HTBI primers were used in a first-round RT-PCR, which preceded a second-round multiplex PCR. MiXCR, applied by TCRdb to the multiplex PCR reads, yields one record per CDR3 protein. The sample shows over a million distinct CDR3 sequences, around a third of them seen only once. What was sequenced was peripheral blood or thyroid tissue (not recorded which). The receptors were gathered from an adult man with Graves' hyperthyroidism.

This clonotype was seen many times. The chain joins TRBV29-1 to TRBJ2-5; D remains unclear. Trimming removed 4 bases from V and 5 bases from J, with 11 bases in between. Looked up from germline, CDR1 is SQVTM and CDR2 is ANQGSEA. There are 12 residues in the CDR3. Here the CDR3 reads CSVGPQAETQYF. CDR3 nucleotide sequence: TGCAGCGTTGGACCCCAGGCGGAGACCCAGTACTTC.

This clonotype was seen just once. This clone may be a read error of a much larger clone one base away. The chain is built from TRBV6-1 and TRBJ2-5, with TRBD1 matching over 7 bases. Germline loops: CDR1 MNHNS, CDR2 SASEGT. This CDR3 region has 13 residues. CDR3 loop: CARSTGVQETQYF. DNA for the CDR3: TGTGCCCGCAGTACAGGGGTTCAAGAGACCCAGTACTTC.

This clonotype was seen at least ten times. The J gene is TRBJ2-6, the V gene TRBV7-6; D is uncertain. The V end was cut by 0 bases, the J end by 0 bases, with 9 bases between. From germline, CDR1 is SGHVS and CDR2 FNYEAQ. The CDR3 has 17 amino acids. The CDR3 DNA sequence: TGTGCCAGCAGCTTAGCTGCCAGACCCTCTGGGGCCAACGTCCTGACTTTC. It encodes CASSLAARPSGANVLTF.

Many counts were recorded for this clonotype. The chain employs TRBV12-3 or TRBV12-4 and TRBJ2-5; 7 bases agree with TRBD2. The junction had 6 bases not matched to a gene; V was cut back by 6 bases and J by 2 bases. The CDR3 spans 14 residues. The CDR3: CASSPSGKQETQYF. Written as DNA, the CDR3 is TGTGCCAGCAGCCCCAGCGGGAAGCAAGAGACCCAGTACTTC.

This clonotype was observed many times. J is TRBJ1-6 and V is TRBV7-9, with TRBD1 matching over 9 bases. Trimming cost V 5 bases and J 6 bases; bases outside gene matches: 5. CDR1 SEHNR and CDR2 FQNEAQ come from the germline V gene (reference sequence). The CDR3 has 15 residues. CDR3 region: CASSDRGGLNSPLHF. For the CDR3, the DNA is TGTGCCAGCAGCGACAGGGGGGGGCTTAATTCACCCCTCCACTTT.

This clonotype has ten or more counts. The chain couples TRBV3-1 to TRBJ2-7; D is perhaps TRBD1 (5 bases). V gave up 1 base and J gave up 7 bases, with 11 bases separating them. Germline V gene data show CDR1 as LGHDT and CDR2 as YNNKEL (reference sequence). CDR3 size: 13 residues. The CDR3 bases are TGTGCCAGCAGCCAAGGAGCCAGGGTAGAGCAGTACTTC. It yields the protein CASSQGARVEQYF.

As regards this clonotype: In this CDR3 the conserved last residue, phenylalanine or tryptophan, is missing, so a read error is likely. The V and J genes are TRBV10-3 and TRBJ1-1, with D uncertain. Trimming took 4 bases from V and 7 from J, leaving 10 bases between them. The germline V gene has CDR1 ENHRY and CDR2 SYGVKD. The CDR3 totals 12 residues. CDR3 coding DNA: TGTGCCATCAGTGTGGACCGTCGTGAAGCTTTCCTT. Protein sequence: CAISVDRREAFL.

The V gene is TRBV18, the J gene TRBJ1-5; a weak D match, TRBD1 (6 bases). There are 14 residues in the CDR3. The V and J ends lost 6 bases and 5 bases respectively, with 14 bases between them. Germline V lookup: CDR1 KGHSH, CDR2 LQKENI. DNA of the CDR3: TGTGCCAGCTCGGCAGGGGTCAGCGATCAGCCCCAGCATTTT. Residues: CASSAGVSDQPQHF. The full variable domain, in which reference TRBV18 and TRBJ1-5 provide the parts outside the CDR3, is NAGVMQNPRHLVRRRGQEARLRCSPMKGHSHVYWYRQLPEEGLKFMVYLQKENIIDESGMPKERFSAEFPKEGPSILRIQQVVRGDSAAYFCASSAGVSDQPQHFGDGTRLSIL.

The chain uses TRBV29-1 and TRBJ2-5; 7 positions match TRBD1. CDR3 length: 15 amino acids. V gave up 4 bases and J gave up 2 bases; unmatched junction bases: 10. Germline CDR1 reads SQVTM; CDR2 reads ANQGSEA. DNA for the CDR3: TGCAGCGTTGCGGTGCCAGGGGGTATGCAAGAGACCCAGTACTTC. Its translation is CSVAVPGGMQETQYF. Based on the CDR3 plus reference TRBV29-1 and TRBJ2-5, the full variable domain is SAVISQKPSRDICQRGTSLTIQCQVDSQVTMMFWYRQQPGQSLTLIATANQGSEATYESGFVIDKFPISRPNLTFSTLTVSNMSPEDSSIYLCSVAVPGGMQETQYFGPGTRLLVL.

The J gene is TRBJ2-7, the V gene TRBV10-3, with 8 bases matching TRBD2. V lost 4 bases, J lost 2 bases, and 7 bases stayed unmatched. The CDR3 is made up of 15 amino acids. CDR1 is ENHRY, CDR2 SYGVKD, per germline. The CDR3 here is CAISVGEAGAYEQYF. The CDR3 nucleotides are TGTGCCATCAGTGTGGGGGAAGCGGGAGCCTACGAGCAGTACTTC.

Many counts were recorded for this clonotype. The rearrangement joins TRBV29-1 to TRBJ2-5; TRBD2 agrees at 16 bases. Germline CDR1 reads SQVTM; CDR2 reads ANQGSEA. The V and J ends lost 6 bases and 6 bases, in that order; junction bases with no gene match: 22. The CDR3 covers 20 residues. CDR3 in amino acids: CSVEWDRGLAGGPLLQTQYF. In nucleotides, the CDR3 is TGCAGCGTCGAGTGGGACCGGGGACTAGCGGGAGGGCCCCTCCTCCAGACCCAGTACTTC. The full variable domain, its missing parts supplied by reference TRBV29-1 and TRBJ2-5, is SAVISQKPSRDICQRGTSLTIQCQVDSQVTMMFWYRQQPGQSLTLIATANQGSEATYESGFVIDKFPISRPNLTFSTLTVSNMSPEDSSIYLCSVEWDRGLAGGPLLQTQYFGPGTRLLVL.

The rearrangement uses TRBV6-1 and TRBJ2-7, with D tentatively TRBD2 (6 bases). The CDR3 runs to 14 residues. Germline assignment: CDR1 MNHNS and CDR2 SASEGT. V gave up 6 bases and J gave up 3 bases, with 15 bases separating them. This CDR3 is CASSRKWGDYEQYF. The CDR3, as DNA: TGTGCCAGCAGCAGAAAGTGGGGGGACTACGAGCAGTACTTC.

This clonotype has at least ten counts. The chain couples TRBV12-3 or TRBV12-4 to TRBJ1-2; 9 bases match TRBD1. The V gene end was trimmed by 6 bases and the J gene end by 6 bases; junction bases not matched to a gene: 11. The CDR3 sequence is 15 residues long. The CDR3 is CASRIGTGYLHGYTF. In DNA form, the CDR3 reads TGTGCCAGCAGGATCGGGACAGGGTACCTTCATGGCTACACCTTC.

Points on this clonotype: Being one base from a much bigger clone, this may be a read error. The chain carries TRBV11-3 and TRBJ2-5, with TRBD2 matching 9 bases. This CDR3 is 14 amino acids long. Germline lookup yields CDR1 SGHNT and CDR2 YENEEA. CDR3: CVSSLAGDGETQYF. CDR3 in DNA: TGTGTCAGCAGTTTAGCGGGAGATGGAGAGACCCAGTACTTC. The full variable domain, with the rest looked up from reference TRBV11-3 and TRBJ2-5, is EAGVVQSPRYKIIEKKQPVAFWCNPISGHNTLYWYLQNLGQGPELLIRYENEEAVDDSQLPKDRFSAERLKGVDSTLKIQPAELGDSAVYLCVSSLAGDGETQYFGPGTRLLVL.

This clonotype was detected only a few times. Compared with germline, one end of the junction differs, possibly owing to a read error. This CDR3 reads CASSRGLAEKETQYF. DNA for the CDR3: TGTGCCAGCAGTCGGGGACTAGCGGAGAAAGAGACCCAGTACTTC. V usage is TRBV24-1 and J usage is TRBJ2-5, with TRBD2 matching 11 bases. CDR3 size: 15 residues. Germline CDR1 reads KGHDR; CDR2 reads SFDVKD.

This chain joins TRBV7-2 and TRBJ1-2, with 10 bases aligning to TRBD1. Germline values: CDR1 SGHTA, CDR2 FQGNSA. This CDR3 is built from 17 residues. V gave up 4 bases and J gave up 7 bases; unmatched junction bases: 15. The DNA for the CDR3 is TGTGCCAGCAGCTCGACAATGACAGGGGGCGTACGTGGTGGCTACACCTTC. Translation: CASSSTMTGGVRGGYTF.

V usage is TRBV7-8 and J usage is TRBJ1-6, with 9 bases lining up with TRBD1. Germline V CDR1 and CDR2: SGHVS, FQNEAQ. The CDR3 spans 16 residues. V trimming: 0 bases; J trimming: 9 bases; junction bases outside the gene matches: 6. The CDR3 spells CASSLAPTGGGSPLHF. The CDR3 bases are TGTGCCAGCAGCTTAGCACCGACAGGGGGGGGTTCACCCCTCCACTTT. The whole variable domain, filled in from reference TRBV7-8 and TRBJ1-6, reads GAGVSQSPRYKVAKRGQDVALRCDPISGHVSLFWYQQALGQGPEFLTYFQNEAQLDKSGLPSDRFFAERPEGSVSTLKIQRTQQEDSAVYLCASSLAPTGGGSPLHFGNGTRLTVT.

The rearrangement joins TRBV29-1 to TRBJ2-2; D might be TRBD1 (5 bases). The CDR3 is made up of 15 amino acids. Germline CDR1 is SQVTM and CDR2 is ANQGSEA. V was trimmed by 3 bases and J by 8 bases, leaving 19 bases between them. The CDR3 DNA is TGCAGCGTTGAGCTGGGGAAGGGGATCGCAGGGGAGCTGTTTTTT. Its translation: CSVELGKGIAGELFF.